This TCR beta chain was sequenced during a study of Graves' ophthalmopathy and Graves' hyperthyroidism. Study-wide results and caveats: With around 88% sensitivity and 75% to 84% specificity, a 13-signature model separated ophthalmopathy from stable hyperthyroidism.

No progression to ophthalmopathy over 18 months defined stable hyperthyroidism. Patients were left out if they had other autoimmune diseases, uncontrolled infections, pregnancy or lactation. Fresh peripheral blood (approximately 10 ml) yielded the PBMCs. This clonotype was found many times. Its antigen remains unidentified. RNA transcripts provided the template for amplifying TCR beta CDR3 regions. RT-PCR was first run with HTBI primers, then multiplex PCR in a second round. From the multiplex PCR reads, TCRdb called clonotypes with MiXCR, one entry per CDR3 protein. This sample has 300,000 to 400,000 distinct CDR3 sequences, with approximately 17% found just once. The length of the CDR3 is 13 residues. The V segment lost 6 bases and the J segment 7 bases; nucleotides outside the gene matches: 10. CDR1 SQVTM and CDR2 ANQGSEA come from the germline V gene.

The clonotype comes from an adult woman with stable Graves' hyperthyroidism. The sample was peripheral blood. The V and J genes are TRBV29-1 and TRBJ1-1, with 8 bases lining up with TRBD1. The DNA for the CDR3 is TGCAGCGTCCTTTGGACAGGGAGGGTTGAAGCTTTCTTT. Amino acid sequence: CSVLWTGRVEAFF.